Sequencing of this T cell receptor (beta chain) was carried out in a study of T cell responses to AZD1222 COVID-19 vaccine (dated by TCRdb to 2020 to 2022). For the wider study: A total of about 240 trial participants underwent TCR sequencing, of whom nearly 210 received two doses of AZD1222 and roughly 25 received two doses of the MenACWY control vaccine. Trial participants were enrolled by age into 18-55, 56-69 and 70-plus year subgroups, with 148, 28 and 57 TCR-sequenced participants respectively. Here is what the overall study found, with its caveats: Nearly half of unique spike-specific TCRs reportedly recognized epitopes outside regions mutated in the B.1.351 and B.1.1.7 variants. Vaccine-associated CD4 TCRs spanned the whole spike protein, with dominant responses in regions 160-218 and 743-854. Conclusions about previously exposed vaccinees are limited because only five to seven AZD1222 recipients were SARS-CoV-2 seropositive at baseline. Participants were mostly white British, with more females than males. The authors suggested clonal diversity may have been underestimated. After two AZD1222 doses, spike-specific TCR breadth and depth were significantly higher than at day 0 and than in MenACWY recipients. In the small 56-69-year group, the increase in depth fell short of significance, most likely because of low power. Because no day 14 peak-response samples were available, the repertoires could be characterized only after the peak T cell response.

Of note for this clone: This receptor's antigen is unknown. The sample holds no much larger clone one base away, and base qualities are not on file.

The CDR3 regions of human TCRbeta chains were analyzed by immunosequencing. For the original study's pipeline: TCRs in the repertoires were compared against a reference library of SARS-CoV-2-specific TCRs that had been generated with the MIRA antigen-specificity platform. Breadth was defined as the fraction of unique TCRs that were SARS-CoV-2-associated. Depth was defined as the fraction of total T cells that were SARS-CoV-2-associated. Using the MIRA data, each spike-specific TCR was assigned both to the spike region to which the TCR was reactive and to a CD4 or CD8 class. Log10-transformed breadth and depth values were compared by one-way ANOVA with Sidak's multiple comparisons tests. TCRdb stores this immuneACCESS table with in-frame sequences only. Part of the clones is absent; in the studies checked, under half of the shortfall reflects unresolved V genes, and no reason is known for the rest. V and J calls and clone size are copied from that table; D and trimming were computed from the DNA. Present in this sample are 150,000 to 250,000 clones, roughly nine tenths of which were seen just once. The leading ten clones occupy approximately 3.7% of the sample.

The cysteine opens and the phenylalanine closes a CDR3 of 13 amino acids. Only the CDR3 DNA is retained, 39 bases long and in frame from the first base. Cut back by 4 bases and 5 bases, the V and J ends lie 11 bases apart. The germline V gene supplies CDR1 SNHLY and CDR2 FYNNEI. The sample's time point label, decoded: about 28 days (+/-7) after the second vaccine dose. AZD1222 recipients given second doses at about 4 weeks or at about 12 weeks were pooled, since spike-specific TCR depth and breadth were not found to differ between the two schedules. Vaccinee samples came from UK trials COV001 and COV002, including a single-blind randomized controlled phase 2/3 trial of AZD1222 (ChAdOx1 nCoV-19) in healthy adults. For TCRbeta chain sequencing, PBMC samples from trial participants were taken at day 0 and at day 28 after the second dose.

Recombination linked TRBV2 to TRBJ2-5; the D gene identity is not certain. The receptor comes from an adult who received the AZD1222 COVID-19 vaccine. This specimen was peripheral blood, taken 28 days after the second AZD1222 dose. The CDR3 region: CASSGVLVETQYF. DNA sequence: TGTGCCAGCAGTGGAGTCCTGGTCGAGACCCAGTACTTC.